This T cell receptor beta chain was observed in a study of T cell responses to AZD1222 COVID-19 vaccine. Turning to this clone: Its antigen is unidentified.

J gave up 2 bases and V 1 base, and 7 bases lay outside the gene matches. Germline CDR1 reads LGHNT; CDR2 reads FRNRAP. The CDR3 has 16 amino acids. Assay used: immunoSEQ multiplex PCR; TCRdb lists only in-frame clones, some missing. The sample has about 150,000 clones, about 91% seen once. Study-level points and caveats: Repertoire sampling occurred only after the peak T cell response. The breadth and depth of Spike-specific TCRs increased once two AZD1222 doses had been given. White British donors predominated, females outnumbered males, and clonal diversity was possibly underestimated.

Sample: peripheral blood, taken on day 0 of AZD1222 vaccination. The gene calls are TRBV12-5 and TRBJ1-2, with 7 bases that match TRBD1. This sequence was found in an adult in good health. The CDR3: CASGLERPTGNYGYTF. The CDR3 region has the DNA TGTGCTAGTGGTTTGGAAAGACCGACAGGGAACTATGGCTACACCTTC.